This record concerns one TCR beta chain sequence. No antigen is known for it. TCRdb re-called the reads through MiXCR, storing one row per CDR3 protein. The profile shows around 340,000 distinct CDR3 sequences, 25% to 30% of them singletons. The CDR3 runs 15 residues. The germline V gene encodes CDR1 MDHEN and CDR2 SYDVKM. The ends lost 3 bases at V and 6 bases at J; junction bases unmatched: 6. This entry is derived from a study of T cell repertoires in cytomegalovirus infection. Study background: Indicated by public TCR beta signatures were CMV infection and matching HLA type. Study-wide points: The ex vivo response was dominated by HLA-C-restricted CMV-specific TCR beta clonotypes. Carriers of CMV and the relevant HLA type were discriminated by public TCR beta frequency.

Sequenced here: cultured PBMCs, sampled from culture after CMV antigen stimulation. The receptor was isolated from a human donor in good health (CMV status not recorded). Some clones in this sample may be carry-over from other donors' samples. The rearrangement joins TRBV28 to TRBJ2-2; 8 bases are a match to TRBD1. The CDR3 bases are TGTGCCAGCAGTTTGTCAGGGGGCGCGTCCGGGGAGCTGTTTTTT. It is translated as CASSLSGGASGELFF.